This T cell receptor beta chain came from a study of T-cell memory formation after mild COVID-19. Study-level information: TCR clusters were mostly donor specific.

Broader study findings: Detection of some responders pre-infection suggested pre-existing cross-reactive memory T cells participated. CD4+ clones that contracted lay mainly in CM and EM; CD8+ ones lay in EMRA. CD4+ bias marked clones expanding day 15 to 37, unlike balanced contracting clones.

Each CDR3 protein gets one entry after TCRdb re-called the 5' RACE reads with MiXCR. The sample shows roughly 350,000 distinct CDR3 sequences, about an eighth of them seen only once. This clonotype was detected only a few times. Its antigen is as yet unknown. V gave up 4 bases and J gave up 4 bases; unmatched junction bases: 1. CDR1 is MNHNY and CDR2 is SVGAGI in the germline V gene (reference sequence). This CDR3 has 13 amino acids. This chain joins TRBV6-6 and TRBJ2-3, with TRBD2 identical over 8 bases. Sequenced input: PBMCs or a T cell subset sorted from them (not recorded which). The TCR originated in a man aged 18 to 35 who had mild COVID-19 (a few samples of this study predate the infection). Cell type and time point are not known. CDR3 sequence: CASSWTSSDTQYF. The CDR3 DNA follows: TGTGCCAGCAGTTGGACTAGCTCAGATACGCAGTATTTT.